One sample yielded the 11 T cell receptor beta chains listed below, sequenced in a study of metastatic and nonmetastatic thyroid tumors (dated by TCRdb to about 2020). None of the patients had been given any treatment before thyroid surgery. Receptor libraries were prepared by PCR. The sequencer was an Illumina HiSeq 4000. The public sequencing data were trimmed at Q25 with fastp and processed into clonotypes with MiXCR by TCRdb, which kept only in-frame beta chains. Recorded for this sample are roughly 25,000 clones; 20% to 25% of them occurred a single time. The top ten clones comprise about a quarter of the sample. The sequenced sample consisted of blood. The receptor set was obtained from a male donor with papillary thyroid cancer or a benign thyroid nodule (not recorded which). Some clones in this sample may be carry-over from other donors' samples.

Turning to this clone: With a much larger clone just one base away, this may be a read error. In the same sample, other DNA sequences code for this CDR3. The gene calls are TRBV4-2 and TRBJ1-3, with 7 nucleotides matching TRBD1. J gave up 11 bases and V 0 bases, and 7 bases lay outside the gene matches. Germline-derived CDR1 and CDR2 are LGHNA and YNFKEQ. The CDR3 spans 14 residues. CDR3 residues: CASSQETRGNAIYF. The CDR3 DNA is TGTGCCAGCAGCCAAGAGACCAGGGGGAATGCCATATATTTT.

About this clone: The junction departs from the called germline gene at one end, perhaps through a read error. The CDR3: CVSSRQGGSSGNTIYF. The CDR3 bases are TGTGTCAGCAGCCGACAGGGAGGTAGCTCTGGAAACACCATATATTTT. This chain connects TRBV6-1 to TRBJ1-3; TRBD1 agrees at 7 bases. The CDR3 consists of 16 residues. Germline lookup yields CDR1 MNHNS and CDR2 SASEGT.

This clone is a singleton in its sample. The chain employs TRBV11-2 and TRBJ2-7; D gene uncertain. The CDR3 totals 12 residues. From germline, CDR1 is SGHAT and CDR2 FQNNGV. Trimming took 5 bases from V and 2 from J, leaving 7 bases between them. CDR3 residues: CASSRLAYEQYF. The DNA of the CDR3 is TGTGCCAGCAGCAGGCTCGCCTACGAGCAGTACTTC.

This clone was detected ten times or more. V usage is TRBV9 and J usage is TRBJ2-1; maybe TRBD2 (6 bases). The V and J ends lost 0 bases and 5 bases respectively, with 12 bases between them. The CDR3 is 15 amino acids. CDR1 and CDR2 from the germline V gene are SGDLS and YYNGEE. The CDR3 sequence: CASSVGGRGNNEQFF. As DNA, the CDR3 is TGTGCCAGCAGCGTAGGCGGACGGGGGAACAATGAGCAGTTCTTC.

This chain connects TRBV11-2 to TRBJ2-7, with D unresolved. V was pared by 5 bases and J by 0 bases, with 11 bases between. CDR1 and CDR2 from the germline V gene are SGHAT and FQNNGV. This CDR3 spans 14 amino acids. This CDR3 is CASSKGLSSYEQYF. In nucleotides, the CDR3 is TGTGCCAGCAGCAAAGGGCTATCCTCCTACGAGCAGTACTTC.

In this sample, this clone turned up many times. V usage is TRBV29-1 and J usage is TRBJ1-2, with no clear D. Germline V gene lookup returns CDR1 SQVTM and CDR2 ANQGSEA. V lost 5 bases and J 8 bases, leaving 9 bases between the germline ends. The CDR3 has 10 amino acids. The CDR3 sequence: CSVRVDGYTF. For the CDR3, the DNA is TGCAGCGTTCGAGTTGACGGCTACACCTTC.

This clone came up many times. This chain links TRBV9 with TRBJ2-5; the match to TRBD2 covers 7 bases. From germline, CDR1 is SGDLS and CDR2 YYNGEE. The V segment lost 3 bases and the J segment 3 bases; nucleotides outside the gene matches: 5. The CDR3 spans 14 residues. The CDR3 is CASSAMAGEETQYF. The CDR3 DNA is TGTGCCAGCAGCGCTATGGCGGGAGAAGAGACCCAGTACTTC.

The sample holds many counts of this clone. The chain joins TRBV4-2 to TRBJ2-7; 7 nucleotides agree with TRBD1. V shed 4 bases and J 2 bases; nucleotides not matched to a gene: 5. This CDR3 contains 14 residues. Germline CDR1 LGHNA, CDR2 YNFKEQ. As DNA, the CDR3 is TGTGCCAGCAGCCCCGACGACAGGGCCTACGAGCAGTACTTC. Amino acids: CASSPDDRAYEQYF.

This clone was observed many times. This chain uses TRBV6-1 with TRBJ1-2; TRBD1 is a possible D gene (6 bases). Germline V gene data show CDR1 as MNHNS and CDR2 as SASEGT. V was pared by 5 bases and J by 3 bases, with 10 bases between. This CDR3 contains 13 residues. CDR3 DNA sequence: TGTGCCAGCAGTTTGTACAGGGACTATGGCTACACCTTC. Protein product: CASSLYRDYGYTF.

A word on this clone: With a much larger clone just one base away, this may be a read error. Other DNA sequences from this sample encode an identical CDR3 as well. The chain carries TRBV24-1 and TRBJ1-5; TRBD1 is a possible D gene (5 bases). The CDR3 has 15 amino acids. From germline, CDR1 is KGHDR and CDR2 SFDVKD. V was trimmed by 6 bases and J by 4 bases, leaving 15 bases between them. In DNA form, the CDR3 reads TGTGCCACCAGTCCTTCCACAACAGGTAATCAGCCCCAGCATTTT. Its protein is CATSPSTTGNQPQHF.

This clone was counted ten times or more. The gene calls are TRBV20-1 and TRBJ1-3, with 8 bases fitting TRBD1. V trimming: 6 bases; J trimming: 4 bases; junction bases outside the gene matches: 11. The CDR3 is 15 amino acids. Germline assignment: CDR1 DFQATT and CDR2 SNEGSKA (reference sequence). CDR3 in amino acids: CSAKSPTGVGNTIYF. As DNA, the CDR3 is TGCAGTGCCAAGTCCCCGACAGGGGTAGGAAACACCATATATTTT.